This T cell receptor beta chain came from a study of blood T cells in healthy people across ages (dated by TCRdb to the mid-2010s). Looking at the study overall: In model experiments, template switching captured about one uniquely barcoded TCR beta cDNA molecule for every two T cells. Age-related changes in TCR beta repertoire diversity were measured in the study by deep sequencing normalized with unique cDNA molecular identifiers. The donors were split into four age groups: young (average roughly 15 years), middle-aged (39), aged (approximately 60) and long-lived (under 85). To avoid experimental bias, donors of different ages were spread randomly across the sequencing lanes. Using the same blood draw, the study looked at two additional independent replicas of 1 million unique cDNA reads for two donors, one aged 18 to 30 and the other aged 80 or older. What the study reported, not specific to this receptor: There was a strong correlation between observed TCR beta diversity and the percentage of naive T cells measured by flow cytometry. Conclusive comparison of naive and antigen-experienced compartments was prevented by the profiling of bulk unsorted PBMCs. Compared with the aged group, more naive CD4+ T cells, fewer expanded clones and increased TCR diversity were shown by the long-lived group, suggesting age selection. The CMV infection status of donors was not known, potentially confounding age-related changes in expanded clonotypes. Estimates of total diversity based on one million sequenced T cells were considered lower bounds and underestimates. Observed TCR beta diversity per million T cells fell roughly linearly with age, and a significant reduction was already apparent by age around 36.

Including the terminal cysteine and phenylalanine, the CDR3 comprises 13 residues. CDR3 DNA only is kept here, 39 bases in frame from base 1. V gives up 6 bases and J gives up 8 bases, and the segment between their germline ends measures 19 bases. As encoded in the germline V gene (reference sequence), CDR1 is DFQATT while CDR2 is SNEGSKA. The donors were a few dozen Caucasian individuals from Russia, aged roughly 6 to 90 years, who were systemically healthy. Each donor gave approximately 10 milliliters of peripheral blood, collected into EDTA-treated Vacutainer tubes. PBMCs were isolated by Ficoll-Paque density-gradient centrifugation, with at least 7 million obtained per sample. Total RNA, at least 5.5 micrograms per sample, was extracted from PBMCs with Trizol reagent. The percentages of naive CD45RAhigh/CD27high T cells were determined by flow cytometry on a PBMC aliquot from every donor. Library construction relied on 5' RACE. The second PCR ran for about 7 to 11 cycles and used a J-beta primer mix along with a sample-barcoded 5' primer. Each TCR beta cDNA molecule received a unique molecular identifier from a template-switch 5' adaptor carrying 12 random nucleotides. Each sample yielded at least 2.5 million CDR3-containing paired-end reads. All of the RNA was converted into first-strand cDNA using the Mint cDNA synthesis kit, with a TRBC-specific oligonucleotide serving as the primer. After uracil-DNA glycosylase treatment, a first 18-cycle PCR used universal primers M1SS and BC2_uni_R on all cDNA. Under the source paper's analysis protocol: For normalization, 1 million high-quality reads were randomly selected from each sample, with every read carrying a distinct molecular identifier. Instead of being binned into consensus sequences, reads that shared molecular identifiers were thrown out. MiTCR, run with a Q25 quality threshold and the strictest error-elimination algorithm, handled CDR3 identification, clonotype clustering and error correction. A nonparametric unseen species model with Euler transformation was used to estimate lower-bound total TCR beta diversity. Starting from the raw public reads, TCRdb applied fastp trimming at Q25, assembled clones with MiXCR and retained in-frame beta chains. Every CDR3 protein is listed once, alongside the most common genes and DNA of its rows. TCRdb's processing, not the authors' own work, is the source of the V and J calls. Counted in this sample were 1.8 million or so distinct CDR3 sequences; roughly 43% of them appeared once. The ten largest clones add up to about 21% of the sample.

A remark on this clonotype: This clone's antigen is unknown. No base qualities exist here, and no much larger clone lies one base off it.

This TCR derives from a human donor in good health. Recombination connected TRBV20-1 to TRBJ1-2; the D gene is perhaps TRBD1, from 5 matching bases. Source material: blood. The CDR3 reads CSAQKGAGFGYTF. The bases are TGCAGTGCCCAAAAAGGGGCAGGGTTCGGCTACACCTTC.